These 24 T cell receptor beta chains came from one sample sequenced in a study of patients and donors after allogeneic stem cell transplantation. One entry per CDR3 protein, called by TCRdb with MiXCR from the RT-PCR reads. The sample includes 800,000 to 1,000,000 distinct CDR3 sequences, about a sixth of them seen just once. Sequenced sample: blood, either unsorted or a sorted T cell fraction (not recorded which). The origin of the receptors is a human donor who was either an allogeneic HSCT recipient or a stem cell or donor lymphocyte infusion donor (not recorded which). It is not recorded whose cells these are; they may come from a transplant donor.

The chain joins TRBV2 to TRBJ1-1, with D tentatively TRBD1 (5 bases). The CDR3 sequence is 15 residues long. Deletions cut 6 bases from V and 0 bases from J, with 14 bases between. The germline V gene encodes CDR1 SNHLY and CDR2 FYNNEI. The CDR3 sequence is CASSPDSSMNTEAFF. The CDR3, as DNA: TGTGCCAGCAGCCCTGACAGCTCCATGAACACTGAAGCTTTCTTT. The whole variable domain, filled in from reference TRBV2 and TRBJ1-1, reads EPEVTQTPSHQVTQMGQEVILRCVPISNHLYFYWYRQILGQKVEFLVSFYNNEISEKSEIFDDQFSVERPDGSNFTLKIRSTKLEDSAMYFCASSPDSSMNTEAFFGQGTRLTVV.

The V call is TRBV7-9, the J call TRBJ2-1; D is unclear. Germline V gene sequence: CDR1 SEHNR, CDR2 FQNEAQ (reference sequence). The CDR3 has 12 residues. Trimming removed 8 bases from V and 10 bases from J, with 15 bases in between. The CDR3 DNA sequence: TGTGCCAGCCGGGCCTACCCGGTGGAGCAGTTCTTC. This sequence encodes CASRAYPVEQFF. Complete variable domain (other parts from reference TRBV7-9 and TRBJ2-1): DTGVSQNPRHKITKRGQNVTFRCDPISEHNRLYWYRQTLGQGPEFLTYFQNEAQLEKSRLLSDRFSAERPKGSFSTLEIQRTEQGDSAMYLCASRAYPVEQFFGPGTRLTVL.

V gene TRBV7-2 combines with J gene TRBJ2-7; 11 nucleotides match TRBD2. The CDR3 is 17 residues long. Germline V CDR1 and CDR2: SGHTA, FQGNSA. V was clipped by 1 base and J by 4 bases; unmatched bases: 9. Here the CDR3 reads CASSLGGLAGGLYEQYF. The CDR3 nucleotides read TGTGCCAGCAGCTTAGGGGGTCTAGCGGGGGGCCTTTACGAGCAGTACTTC.

The chain uses TRBV5-8 and TRBJ1-4; weak D call: TRBD1 (5 bases). Germline CDR1 reads SGHTS; CDR2 reads YDEGEE. The CDR3 runs 16 residues. The ends were cut back, 0 bases at V and 1 base at J, with 10 bases in the middle. The CDR3 DNA reads TGTGCCAGCAGCTTGGAGCTGGGACGAACTAATGAAAAACTGTTTTTT. Its translation is CASSLELGRTNEKLFF.

This clonotype showed up just a few times. The gene calls are TRBV5-1 and TRBJ1-4; D uncertain. Germline CDR1 SGHRS, CDR2 YFSETQ. The CDR3 extends over 13 amino acids. V was cut by 4 bases and J by 6 bases, with 10 bases left in between. Written as DNA, the CDR3 is TGCGCCAGCAGCACGGCGGAGGATGAAAAACTGTTTTTT. Translated, it gives CASSTAEDEKLFF.

This clonotype showed up just a few times. This rearrangement joins TRBV14 to TRBJ1-4, with D possibly matching TRBD1 (6 bases). This CDR3 is 16 amino acids long. Germline CDR1 SGHDN, CDR2 FVKESK. Trimming pared 0 bases from V and 8 bases from J, leaving 16 bases between. The CDR3 reads CASSQDQLGAGEKLFF. CDR3 coding DNA: TGTGCCAGCAGCCAAGATCAACTGGGGGCAGGGGAAAAACTGTTTTTT.

In this sample, this clonotype turned up many times. This chain uses TRBV12-3 or TRBV12-4 with TRBJ2-1, with 13 nucleotides matching TRBD2. V shed 1 base and J 7 bases; nucleotides not matched to a gene: 4. CDR3 length equals 16 residues. The CDR3 DNA sequence: TGTGCCAGCAGTTTAGGGACTAGCGGGGGAGGGAATGAGCAGTTCTTC. This gives the protein CASSLGTSGGGNEQFF.

The J gene is TRBJ2-3, the V gene TRBV27; TRBD2 aligns across 10 bases. Germline CDR1 reads MNHEY; CDR2 reads SMNVEV (reference sequence). CDR3 length: 17 amino acids. Unmatched junction bases numbered 8, after V lost 3 bases and J lost 2 bases. The CDR3 protein is CASSFTLAGDSTDTQYF. The CDR3 bases are TGTGCCAGCAGTTTCACTCTAGCGGGGGACTCCACAGATACGCAGTATTTT.

This chain links TRBV25-1 with TRBJ1-2; D not resolved. The CDR3 runs 14 residues. Germline V gene lookup returns CDR1 MGHDK and CDR2 SYGVNS. The V end lost 3 bases, the J end lost 4 bases, and 12 bases lay between the germline ends. CDR3 sequence reads: CASSDRDRPYGYTF. The CDR3 nucleotides read TGTGCCAGCAGTGATAGGGATAGACCCTATGGCTACACCTTC.

J is TRBJ2-3 and V is TRBV10-2; 7 bases are a match to TRBD2. The CDR3 has 17 residues. CDR1 and CDR2 (germline): WSHSY, SAAADI. Trimming took 3 bases from V and 4 from J; bases not matched to a gene: 13. CDR3 sequence (DNA): TGCGCCAGCAGTGAAGGACTGGGGCGGGAGAACGCAGATACGCAGTATTTT. This gives the protein CASSEGLGRENADTQYF.

This clonotype was recorded a few times. The rearrangement uses TRBV4-1 and TRBJ1-1; no firm D call. Trimming stripped 0 bases from V and 8 bases from J, with 7 bases between. CDR3 length: 12 amino acids. Germline CDR1 and CDR2: MGHRA and YSYEKL. Here the CDR3 reads CASSQETDEAFF. The CDR3 DNA sequence: TGCGCCAGCAGCCAAGAGACGGACGAAGCTTTCTTT.

This rearrangement joins TRBV5-1 to TRBJ1-6; no firm D call. Trimming shortened V by 2 bases and J by 5 bases, and 8 bases separated the two germline ends. The CDR3 is 14 residues long. From germline, CDR1 is SGHRS and CDR2 YFSETQ. The CDR3 DNA sequence: TGCGCCAGCAGCTTACAGATTAATAATTCACCCCTCCACTTT. Protein: CASSLQINNSPLHF.

This clonotype was detected a few times. The rearrangement links TRBV12-3 or TRBV12-4 to TRBJ2-2; D is uncertain. The V gene lost 5 bases and the J gene lost 5 bases, with 18 bases spanning the gap. The CDR3 is 16 residues long. As DNA, the CDR3 is TGTGCCAGCAGTCCAGAACCCACCTGGGGAACCGGGGAGCTGTTTTTT. The encoded protein is CASSPEPTWGTGELFF.

This clonotype was counted at least ten times. V is TRBV6-5 and J is TRBJ2-3, with no clear D. CDR1 is MNHEY and CDR2 is SVGAGI in the germline V gene. V lost 6 bases and J lost 6, with 7 bases in between. This CDR3 region has 11 residues. CDR3 amino acids: CASRDGDTQYF. The CDR3 nucleotides read TGTGCCAGCAGGGATGGTGATACGCAGTATTTT.

This clonotype has just a few counts. The chain links TRBV7-3 to TRBJ1-2, with unresolved D. Between the trimmed V and J ends, which lost 0 bases and 2 bases, there was a span of 7 bases. Germline assignment: CDR1 SGHTA and CDR2 FQGTGA. The CDR3 loop spans 14 amino acids. The CDR3 is CASSLTPQNYGYTF. The CDR3 DNA reads as TGTGCCAGCAGCTTAACGCCACAAAACTATGGCTACACCTTC.

V usage is TRBV4-1 and J usage is TRBJ2-3; TRBD2 matches at 9 bases. The germline CDR1 and CDR2 sequences are MGHRA and YSYEKL. The CDR3 covers 17 residues. The V gene end was trimmed by 0 bases and the J gene end by 4 bases; junction bases not matched to a gene: 8. CDR3 amino acids: CASSQEVTSGSADTQYF. The CDR3, as DNA: TGCGCCAGCAGCCAAGAAGTGACTAGCGGTAGCGCAGATACGCAGTATTTT.

This clonotype was picked up a small number of times. The V call is TRBV20-1, the J call TRBJ2-2; 8 bases map to TRBD2. Germline CDR1 DFQATT, CDR2 SNEGSKA (reference sequence). The CDR3 length is 15 residues. The junction had 11 bases not matched to a gene; V was cut back by 5 bases and J by 6 bases. For the CDR3, the DNA is TGCAGTGCTCCGGGGGGGGAGAGGAGGGCCGGGGAGCTGTTTTTT. Translation: CSAPGGERRAGELFF.

In its sample, this clonotype was seen many times. CDR3 nucleotides: TGTGCCAGCAGCCGCGGACAGGGGGTTTCCTACGAGCAGTACTTC. Encoded protein: CASSRGQGVSYEQYF. This chain connects TRBV4-2 to TRBJ2-7, with TRBD1 matching 10 bases. CDR1 and CDR2 (germline): LGHNA, YNFKEQ. This CDR3 is built from 15 residues. The J segment lost 1 base and the V segment lost 4 bases, leaving 4 bases of the junction unmatched.

This clonotype was counted a few times. The CDR3 region is CASSFSGLASDTQYF. In DNA, the CDR3 is TGCGCCAGCAGCTTTTCGGGACTAGCATCAGATACGCAGTATTTT. The V and J genes are TRBV5-1 and TRBJ2-3; 9 bases fit TRBD2. The CDR3 has 15 residues. Trimming cost V 2 bases and J 4 bases; bases outside gene matches: 5. The germline V gene encodes CDR1 SGHRS and CDR2 YFSETQ.

This clonotype was seen only a few times. The rearrangement uses TRBV12-3 or TRBV12-4 and TRBJ2-1, with 14 bases aligning to TRBD2. Unmatched junction bases numbered 7, after V lost 5 bases and J lost 7 bases. CDR3 length equals 16 residues. The CDR3 region is CASSLRTSGGINEQFF. DNA of the CDR3: TGTGCCAGCAGTCTTCGGACTAGCGGGGGGATAAATGAGCAGTTCTTC.

This chain connects TRBV4-3 to TRBJ1-6, with 9 nucleotides matching TRBD1. V shed 2 bases and J 1 base; nucleotides not matched to a gene: 9. Looked up from germline, CDR1 is LGHNA and CDR2 is YSLEER. The CDR3 contains 19 residues. The CDR3 coding sequence is TGCGCCAGCAGCCAATCCCGGACAGGGGATCGATCCTATAATTCACCCCTCCACTTT. Translation: CASSQSRTGDRSYNSPLHF.

The chain recombines TRBV6-1 with TRBJ1-5; D uncertain. Trimming removed 6 bases at V and 9 bases at J, with 12 bases between. Per germline, CDR1 MNHNS and CDR2 SASEGT. The CDR3 contains 12 residues. CDR3 DNA sequence: TGTGCCAGCAGGGTGAAAGGATCGCCCCAGCATTTT. Protein product: CASRVKGSPQHF.

V is TRBV5-5 and J is TRBJ1-5, with D tentatively TRBD1 (6 bases). Between the trimmed V and J ends, which lost 4 bases and 1 base, there was a span of 12 bases. Germline V lookup: CDR1 SGHKS, CDR2 YYEKEE (reference sequence). The CDR3 has 15 residues. Here the CDR3 DNA reads TGTGCCAGCAGCGACGGGACACTAAGCAATCAGCCCCAGCATTTT. It translates to CASSDGTLSNQPQHF. Full variable domain (outside the CDR3, taken from reference TRBV5-5 and TRBJ1-5): DAGVTQSPTHLIKTRGQQVTLRCSPISGHKSVSWYQQVLGQGPQFIFQYYEKEERGRGNFPDRFSARQFPNYSSELNVNALLLGDSALYLCASSDGTLSNQPQHFGDGTRLSIL.

This clonotype was detected a few times. The J gene is TRBJ1-4, the V gene TRBV15; a weak D match, TRBD1 (5 bases). The CDR3 runs 16 residues. Germline-derived CDR1 and CDR2 are LNHNV and YYDKDF (reference sequence). V was cut by 1 base and J by 7 bases, with 16 bases left in between. CDR3 nucleotide sequence: TGTGCCACCAGCAGAGTGCTGCGGGGGGAGAGTGAAAAACTGTTTTTT. Its protein product is CATSRVLRGESEKLFF.